This is a list of T cell receptor beta chains from one sample in a study of T cells in Graves' hyperthyroidism and ophthalmopathy. Using its own MiXCR run on the multiplex PCR reads, TCRdb lists one record per CDR3 protein. This sample has about 770,000 distinct CDR3 sequences, with around 20% found just once. The material sequenced was blood. Every receptor here comes from a woman between 50 and 59 years old with Graves' hyperthyroidism that later progressed to Graves' ophthalmopathy. CDR3s include the opening cysteine and the closing phenylalanine or tryptophan. The order of the fields is clone size, J gene, V gene, D gene, CDR3 protein, CDR3 DNA. A D gene is named only where the DNA matches it firmly. Clone size appears in some rows only: once, few, many, or a class for an expanded clone.

few,TRBJ2-3,TRBV5-1,TRBD2,CASSFGERGGTDTQYF,TGCGCCAGCAGCTTCGGGGAGCGGGGGGGCACAGATACGCAGTATTTT
many,TRBJ2-3,TRBV20-1,TRBD2,CSASDQRGVDTQYF,TGCAGTGCTAGTGATCAGCGGGGGGTAGATACGCAGTATTTT
few,TRBJ1-1,TRBV20-1,.,CSARQGWLHTEAFF,TGCAGTGCTAGACAGGGGTGGCTTCACACTGAAGCTTTCTTT
many,TRBJ2-3,TRBV6-1,.,CASSSQQPDTQYF,TGTGCCAGCAGTTCCCAACAGCCCGATACGCAGTATTTT
many,TRBJ1-1,TRBV13,TRBD1,CASGKTGRTEAFF,TGTGCCAGCGGGAAGACAGGGCGCACTGAAGCTTTCTTT
.,TRBJ1-2,TRBV5-1,.,CASSSQDTDSYGYTF,TGCGCCAGCAGCTCTCAGGACACCGATTCCTATGGCTACACCTTC
many,TRBJ1-2,TRBV5-5,.,CASSLAGRVDYGYTF,TGTGCCAGCAGCTTGGCCGGCAGGGTGGACTATGGCTACACCTTC
few,TRBJ2-1,TRBV5-1,TRBD1,CASSQGAVSSYNEQFF,TGCGCCAGCAGTCAGGGGGCGGTAAGCTCCTACAATGAGCAGTTCTTC
.,TRBJ1-3,TRBV29-1,.,CSAREAGNTIYF,TGCAGCGCCCGAGAGGCTGGAAACACCATATATTTT
few,TRBJ2-3,TRBV20-1,.,CSARGETDTQYF,TGCAGTGCTAGGGGAGAAACAGATACGCAGTATTTT
few,TRBJ1-1,TRBV5-1,TRBD1,CASSLEGQGFGEAFF,TGCGCCAGCAGCTTGGAGGGACAGGGATTCGGTGAAGCTTTCTTT
many,TRBJ2-7,TRBV11-2,.,CASSLGESDEQYF,TGTGCCAGCAGCTTAGGGGAGTCGGACGAGCAGTACTTC
.,TRBJ2-1,TRBV28,TRBD2,CASSLTSGRTGEQFF,TGTGCCAGCAGCCTTACTAGCGGGAGAACGGGAGAGCAGTTCTTC
many,TRBJ2-1,TRBV2,TRBD1,CASTEGGQGNNEQFF,TGTGCCAGCACTGAAGGGGGACAGGGCAACAATGAGCAGTTCTTC
many,TRBJ2-5,TRBV20-1,TRBD1,CSARSGQGDGETQYF,TGCAGTGCTAGGAGCGGACAGGGGGACGGTGAGACCCAGTACTTC
.,TRBJ1-4,TRBV12-5,TRBD1,CASGVNPRGRGEKLFF,TGTGCTAGTGGCGTAAACCCTAGGGGGCGCGGCGAAAAACTGTTTTTT